A selection of T cell receptor beta chains follows, all from one sample in a study of regulatory T cells in long-lasting Graves disease. Each CDR3 protein gets one entry after TCRdb re-called the multiplex PCR reads with MiXCR. Among about 320,000 distinct CDR3 sequences listed, over 15% were seen once. Sample: peripheral blood mononuclear cells (PBMCs), taken at new diagnosis, from a patient treated with antithyroid drugs. The source of these receptors is a female donor with Graves disease. Both conserved end residues are part of each CDR3. A D gene is named only where the DNA matches it firmly. Clone size, where shown, is once, few, many, or a class for clones that have expanded.

d_call: TRBD1; v_call: TRBV13; clone_size: many; j_call: TRBJ1-2; cdr3_nt: TGTGCCAGCAGCTCAGGGGGCTATGGCTACACCTTC; cdr3_aa: CASSSGGYGYTF
d_call: NA; v_call: TRBV19; clone_size: NA; j_call: TRBJ2-7; cdr3_nt: TGTGCCAGTAGTATGTCCGGGAACGAGCAGTACTTC; cdr3_aa: CASSMSGNEQYF
d_call: TRBD1; v_call: TRBV6-1; clone_size: many; j_call: TRBJ1-4; cdr3_nt: TGTGCCAGCGGTCCGACAGGGGCGGGAAGGGAAAAACTGTTTTTT; cdr3_aa: CASGPTGAGREKLFF
d_call: NA; v_call: TRBV5-4; clone_size: many; j_call: TRBJ2-3; cdr3_nt: TGTGCCAGCAGTCGATCGACCGGTTCTAGCACAGATACGCAGTATTTT; cdr3_aa: CASSRSTGSSTDTQYF
d_call: TRBD2; v_call: TRBV20-1; clone_size: few; j_call: TRBJ2-3; cdr3_nt: TGCAGTGCTAGACAACTAGCGGAATACGGCACAGATACGCAGTATTTT; cdr3_aa: CSARQLAEYGTDTQYF
d_call: NA; v_call: TRBV2; clone_size: many; j_call: TRBJ2-7; cdr3_nt: TGTGCCAGCAGCCGGAGCCCCGAGCAGTACTTC; cdr3_aa: CASSRSPEQYF
d_call: NA; v_call: TRBV11-2; clone_size: many; j_call: TRBJ2-2; cdr3_nt: TGTGCCAGCAGCTTAGAGCACCTGGGGGCCGGGGAGCTGTTTTTT; cdr3_aa: CASSLEHLGAGELFF
d_call: NA; v_call: TRBV20-1; clone_size: few; j_call: TRBJ2-1; cdr3_nt: TGCAGTGCTAGTCGCCGGTTTGGGCTAGTCGCCTACAATGAGCAGTTCTTC; cdr3_aa: CSASRRFGLVAYNEQFF
d_call: NA; v_call: TRBV20-1; clone_size: many; j_call: TRBJ2-7; cdr3_nt: TGCAGTGCTAGAGATCTGCTAGCCTCGGACTCCTACGAGCAGTACTTC; cdr3_aa: CSARDLLASDSYEQYF
d_call: NA; v_call: TRBV18; clone_size: many; j_call: TRBJ1-1; cdr3_nt: TGTGCCAGCTCACCACGACAGGAGAACACTGAAGCTTTCTTT; cdr3_aa: CASSPRQENTEAFF
d_call: NA; v_call: TRBV11-2; clone_size: many; j_call: TRBJ2-7; cdr3_nt: TGTGCCAGCAGCTCTGGACTGCACTACGAGCAGTACTTC; cdr3_aa: CASSSGLHYEQYF
d_call: NA; v_call: TRBV12-5; clone_size: many; j_call: TRBJ2-1; cdr3_nt: TGTGCTAGTGTCAAGAACGCATTGGATGAGCAGTTCTTC; cdr3_aa: CASVKNALDEQFF
d_call: TRBD2; v_call: TRBV11-2; clone_size: NA; j_call: TRBJ2-1; cdr3_nt: TGTGCCAGCAGCCGACCCCTAGCGGGAGGCTACAATGAGCAGTTCTTC; cdr3_aa: CASSRPLAGGYNEQFF
d_call: NA; v_call: TRBV10-3; clone_size: many; j_call: TRBJ2-7; cdr3_nt: TGTGCCATCAGTGAAGAGGGAATCCACGAGCAGTACTTC; cdr3_aa: CAISEEGIHEQYF
d_call: NA; v_call: TRBV19; clone_size: NA; j_call: TRBJ1-6; cdr3_nt: TGTGCCAGTAGGGACTTCGGGGGTCTTGCTCCAACGTCCTTT; cdr3_aa: CASRDFGGLAPTSF
d_call: NA; v_call: TRBV19; clone_size: many; j_call: TRBJ1-5; cdr3_nt: TGTGCCAGTAGTATTACTTTCGGGGGACCGAATCAGCCCCAGCATTTT; cdr3_aa: CASSITFGGPNQPQHF
d_call: NA; v_call: TRBV2; clone_size: many; j_call: TRBJ2-3; cdr3_nt: TGTGCCAGCAGTGAAGGGGGAGATCTCGTTACGCAGTATTTT; cdr3_aa: CASSEGGDLVTQYF
d_call: NA; v_call: TRBV19; clone_size: NA; j_call: TRBJ2-5; cdr3_nt: TGTGCCAGTAGTAGGCGGGACAGAATAATCCAAGAGACCCAGTACTTC; cdr3_aa: CASSRRDRIIQETQYF
d_call: NA; v_call: TRBV15; clone_size: NA; j_call: TRBJ2-7; cdr3_nt: TGTGCCACCAGCCTCCAAGCTGTTTCATCCTACGAGCAGTACTTC; cdr3_aa: CATSLQAVSSYEQYF
d_call: NA; v_call: TRBV24-1; clone_size: many; j_call: TRBJ1-2; cdr3_nt: TGTGCCACCAGTGAAAGGACCGCTAACTATGGCTACACCTTC; cdr3_aa: CATSERTANYGYTF
d_call: NA; v_call: TRBV27; clone_size: many; j_call: TRBJ2-7; cdr3_nt: TGTGCCAGCCAGAAGTTGGTGGGAGCCTACGAGCAGTACTTC; cdr3_aa: CASQKLVGAYEQYF
d_call: TRBD1; v_call: TRBV28; clone_size: many; j_call: TRBJ2-5; cdr3_nt: TGTGCCAGCAGTGCCGGACAGGGAACCCACCAAGAGACCCAGTACTTC; cdr3_aa: CASSAGQGTHQETQYF
d_call: NA; v_call: TRBV20-1; clone_size: once; j_call: TRBJ2-2; cdr3_nt: TGCAGTGCTAGAAGGGGGGCTAGCGGTCACACCGGGGAGCTGTTTTTT; cdr3_aa: CSARRGASGHTGELFF
d_call: TRBD2; v_call: TRBV12-3/TRBV12-4; clone_size: many; j_call: TRBJ2-1; cdr3_nt: TGTGCCAGCAGTTTGCGGGAGGAGCAGTTCTTC; cdr3_aa: CASSLREEQFF
d_call: TRBD1; v_call: TRBV25-1; clone_size: NA; j_call: TRBJ2-4; cdr3_nt: TGTGCCAGCAGTGAATCCCCGACAGGGCTAGCCAAAAACATTCAGTACTTC; cdr3_aa: CASSESPTGLAKNIQYF
d_call: TRBD1; v_call: TRBV13; clone_size: many; j_call: TRBJ2-4; cdr3_nt: TGTGCCAGCAGCTTAGCCCGGGACAGGGTTTACATTCAGTACTTC; cdr3_aa: CASSLARDRVYIQYF
d_call: NA; v_call: TRBV7-2; clone_size: many; j_call: TRBJ2-1; cdr3_nt: TGTGCCAGCAGCTTAGAGGGGACCTACAATGAGCAGTTCTTC; cdr3_aa: CASSLEGTYNEQFF
d_call: TRBD2; v_call: TRBV5-1; clone_size: NA; j_call: TRBJ2-7; cdr3_nt: TGCGCCAGCAGCTCCACCGGGACTAGCGTAGAAGAGCAGTACTTC; cdr3_aa: CASSSTGTSVEEQYF
d_call: NA; v_call: TRBV27; clone_size: many; j_call: TRBJ2-5; cdr3_nt: TGTGCCAGCAGTTTCAACCAAGAGACCCAGTACTTC; cdr3_aa: CASSFNQETQYF
d_call: NA; v_call: TRBV5-1; clone_size: many; j_call: TRBJ1-2; cdr3_nt: TGCGCCAGCAGCCCCGACAGCGCTATCGGCTACACCTTC; cdr3_aa: CASSPDSAIGYTF
d_call: NA; v_call: TRBV12-3/TRBV12-4; clone_size: NA; j_call: TRBJ1-1; cdr3_nt: TGTGCCAGCAGTCAAAGTTTAGGGCCAGGGAGTGGAACTGAAGCTTTCTTT; cdr3_aa: CASSQSLGPGSGTEAFF
d_call: NA; v_call: TRBV7-8; clone_size: many; j_call: TRBJ2-7; cdr3_nt: TGTGCCAGCAGCGGACACCGGCTAGCGAGCTCCTACGAGCAGTACTTC; cdr3_aa: CASSGHRLASSYEQYF
d_call: NA; v_call: TRBV5-6; clone_size: NA; j_call: TRBJ2-2; cdr3_nt: TGTGCCAGCAGCTCCGACCAACCGGGCACCGGGGAGCTGTTTTTT; cdr3_aa: CASSSDQPGTGELFF
d_call: NA; v_call: TRBV19; clone_size: many; j_call: TRBJ1-1; cdr3_nt: TGTGCCAGTAGTATCCCAGCCCGAGGAAACACTGAAGCTTTCTTT; cdr3_aa: CASSIPARGNTEAFF
d_call: NA; v_call: TRBV28; clone_size: many; j_call: TRBJ2-6; cdr3_nt: TGTGCCAGCAGTTTAGATCTGAGCTCTGGGGCCAACGTCCTGACTTTC; cdr3_aa: CASSLDLSSGANVLTF
d_call: NA; v_call: TRBV11-2; clone_size: NA; j_call: TRBJ2-5; cdr3_nt: TGTGCCAGCAGCTTAGGCCGGGAGCTAGAGACCCAGTACTTC; cdr3_aa: CASSLGRELETQYF
d_call: NA; v_call: TRBV30; clone_size: NA; j_call: TRBJ1-2; cdr3_nt: TGTGCCTGGAGTTTGGGAACTGGCTACACCTTC; cdr3_aa: CAWSLGTGYTF
d_call: TRBD1; v_call: TRBV2; clone_size: many; j_call: TRBJ2-2; cdr3_nt: TGTGCCAGCAGGGGGGACAGCTGGGTAACCGGGGAGCTGTTTTTT; cdr3_aa: CASRGDSWVTGELFF
d_call: NA; v_call: TRBV5-5; clone_size: many; j_call: TRBJ1-4; cdr3_nt: TGTGCCAGCAGCTTGGCCTTGTCAGCCAGTAATGAAAAACTGTTTTTT; cdr3_aa: CASSLALSASNEKLFF
d_call: NA; v_call: TRBV20-1; clone_size: many; j_call: TRBJ2-7; cdr3_nt: TGCAGTGCTTTACAGGGATACGAGCAGTACTTC; cdr3_aa: CSALQGYEQYF
d_call: NA; v_call: TRBV24-1; clone_size: many; j_call: TRBJ2-1; cdr3_nt: TGTGCCACCAGTGATACAGGTTGGGACTACAATGAGCAGTTCTTC; cdr3_aa: CATSDTGWDYNEQFF
d_call: TRBD2; v_call: TRBV19; clone_size: few; j_call: TRBJ2-7; cdr3_nt: TGTGCCAGTAGGAGCGGGACTAGCGGGAGGGGTTACGAGCAGTACTTC; cdr3_aa: CASRSGTSGRGYEQYF
d_call: TRBD1; v_call: TRBV9; clone_size: NA; j_call: TRBJ2-5; cdr3_nt: TGTGCCAGCAGCGTATCAGGACAGGGAGCGGATGTTGAGACCCAGTACTTC; cdr3_aa: CASSVSGQGADVETQYF
d_call: NA; v_call: TRBV6-1; clone_size: few; j_call: TRBJ1-2; cdr3_nt: TGTGCCAGCAGTGGGGGTTCCGACCCTCTATCAGACTCTAACTATGGCTACACCTTC; cdr3_aa: CASSGGSDPLSDSNYGYTF
d_call: TRBD2; v_call: TRBV14; clone_size: once; j_call: TRBJ2-7; cdr3_nt: TGTGCCCGCAGCCAAGATGGGAGGGACCGTTCGGAGCAGTACTTC; cdr3_aa: CARSQDGRDRSEQYF
d_call: NA; v_call: TRBV6-1; clone_size: many; j_call: TRBJ2-2; cdr3_nt: TGTGCCAGCCAAGGGAGTGAAACCGGGGAGCTGTTTTTT; cdr3_aa: CASQGSETGELFF
d_call: NA; v_call: TRBV12-3/TRBV12-4; clone_size: many; j_call: TRBJ1-1; cdr3_nt: TGTGCCAGCAGTTACTTCTCGGTTAACACTGAAGCTTTCTTT; cdr3_aa: CASSYFSVNTEAFF
d_call: NA; v_call: TRBV10-2; clone_size: many; j_call: TRBJ1-1; cdr3_nt: TGCGCCAGCAGATACACGAGGAACACTGAAGCTTTCTTT; cdr3_aa: CASRYTRNTEAFF
d_call: NA; v_call: TRBV19; clone_size: many; j_call: TRBJ2-7; cdr3_nt: TGTGCCAGTGCCCGTGAGAGACTTTACGAGCAGTACTTC; cdr3_aa: CASARERLYEQYF
d_call: NA; v_call: TRBV19; clone_size: NA; j_call: TRBJ1-5; cdr3_nt: TGTGCCAGTAGTATCCAGGGCGGGCCGAGCAATCAGCCCCAGCATTTT; cdr3_aa: CASSIQGGPSNQPQHF
d_call: NA; v_call: TRBV5-6; clone_size: many; j_call: TRBJ2-3; cdr3_nt: TGTGCCAGCAGCTTGATACAGGGTAGCACAGATACGCAGTATTTT; cdr3_aa: CASSLIQGSTDTQYF
d_call: NA; v_call: TRBV19; clone_size: many; j_call: TRBJ1-4; cdr3_nt: TGTGCCAGTAGTATAGATCGGCCAGTCGGCAATGAAAAACTGTTTTTT; cdr3_aa: CASSIDRPVGNEKLFF
d_call: NA; v_call: TRBV25-1; clone_size: many; j_call: TRBJ1-4; cdr3_nt: TGTGCCACCAGGCGGTCAACTAATGAAAAACTGTTTTTT; cdr3_aa: CATRRSTNEKLFF
d_call: NA; v_call: TRBV27; clone_size: few; j_call: TRBJ2-7; cdr3_nt: TGTGCCAGCAGTCGCCTTTTGGGGCCGTCCTACGAGCAGTACTTC; cdr3_aa: CASSRLLGPSYEQYF
d_call: TRBD2; v_call: TRBV3-1; clone_size: few; j_call: TRBJ2-3; cdr3_nt: TGTGCCAGCAGCCAGGGACTAGCGGGAGTAGATACGCAGTATTTT; cdr3_aa: CASSQGLAGVDTQYF
d_call: NA; v_call: TRBV13; clone_size: few; j_call: TRBJ1-4; cdr3_nt: TGTGCCAGCAGCTTAGGGCAGCTCAATGAAAAACTGTTTTTT; cdr3_aa: CASSLGQLNEKLFF
d_call: NA; v_call: TRBV2; clone_size: few; j_call: TRBJ1-6; cdr3_nt: TGTGCCAACACTCGGGGCCGAGGTTCACCCCTCCACTTT; cdr3_aa: CANTRGRGSPLHF
d_call: NA; v_call: TRBV6-5; clone_size: NA; j_call: TRBJ1-2; cdr3_nt: TGTGCCAGCAGTTGCTTCGGGGGAGAAAACTATGGCTACACCTTC; cdr3_aa: CASSCFGGENYGYTF
d_call: NA; v_call: TRBV11-3; clone_size: many; j_call: TRBJ1-2; cdr3_nt: TGTGCCAGCAGTCGCCCTTCGGCCTATGGCTACACCTTC; cdr3_aa: CASSRPSAYGYTF
d_call: NA; v_call: TRBV19; clone_size: many; j_call: TRBJ2-4; cdr3_nt: TGTGCCAGTAGTACCTTGACAGATACTCTAGCCAAAAACATTCAGTACTTC; cdr3_aa: CASSTLTDTLAKNIQYF